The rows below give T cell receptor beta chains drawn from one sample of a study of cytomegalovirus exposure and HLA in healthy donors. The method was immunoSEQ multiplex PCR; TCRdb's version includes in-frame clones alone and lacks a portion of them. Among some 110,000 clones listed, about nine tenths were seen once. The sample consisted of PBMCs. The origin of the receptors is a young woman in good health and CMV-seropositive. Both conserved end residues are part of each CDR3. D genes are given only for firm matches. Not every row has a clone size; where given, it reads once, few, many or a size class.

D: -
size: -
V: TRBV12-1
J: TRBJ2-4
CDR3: CASSCSGGVENIQYF
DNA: TGTGCCAGCAGCTGTAGCGGGGGGGTGGAAAACATTCAGTACTTC

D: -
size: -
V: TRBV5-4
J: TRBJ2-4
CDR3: CASSFNIGGRIQYF
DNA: TGTGCCAGCAGCTTTAATATCGGAGGACGTATTCAGTACTTC

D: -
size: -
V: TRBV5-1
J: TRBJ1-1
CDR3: CASSLHHGDTEAFF
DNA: TGCGCCAGCAGCTTGCATCACGGAGACACTGAAGCTTTCTTT

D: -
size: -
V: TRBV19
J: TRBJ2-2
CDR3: CASSIDGYRGGTGELFF
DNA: TGTGCCAGTAGTATAGACGGCTACAGGGGGGGCACCGGGGAGCTGTTTTTT

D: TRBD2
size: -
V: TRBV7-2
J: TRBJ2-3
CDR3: CASRTAGGPTDTQYF
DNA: TGTGCCAGCAGAACAGCGGGGGGGCCAACAGATACGCAGTATTTT

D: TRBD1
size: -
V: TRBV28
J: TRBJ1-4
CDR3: CASSLTGGEKLFF
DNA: TGTGCCAGCAGTTTGACAGGGGGTGAAAAACTGTTTTTT

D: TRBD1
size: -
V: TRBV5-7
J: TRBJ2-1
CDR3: CASSLCRDRGLNEQFF
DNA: TGTGCCAGCAGCTTGTGTCGGGACAGGGGACTCAATGAGCAGTTCTTC

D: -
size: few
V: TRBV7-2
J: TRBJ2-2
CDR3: CASSFGQLNTGELFF
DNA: TGTGCCAGCAGCTTCGGACAGCTGAACACCGGGGAGCTGTTTTTT

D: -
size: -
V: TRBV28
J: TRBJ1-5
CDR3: CGHGGDFSNQPQHF
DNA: TGTGGGCATGGGGGCGATTTTAGCAATCAGCCCCAGCATTTT

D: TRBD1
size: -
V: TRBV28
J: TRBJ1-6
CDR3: CASSLRMPGQGNSPLHF
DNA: TGTGCCAGCAGTTTGAGGATGCCGGGACAGGGGAATTCACCCCTCCACTTT

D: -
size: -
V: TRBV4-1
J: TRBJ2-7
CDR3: CASSQMTGGSYEQYF
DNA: TGCGCCAGCAGCCAAATGACAGGCGGATCCTACGAGCAGTACTTC

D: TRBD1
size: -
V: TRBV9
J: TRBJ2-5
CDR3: CASSSRDSQETQYF
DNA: TGTGCCAGCAGCTCACGGGACAGCCAAGAGACCCAGTACTTC

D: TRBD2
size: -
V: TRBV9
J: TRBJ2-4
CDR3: CASSVAGGAKNIQYF
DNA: TGTGCCAGCAGCGTAGCCGGGGGGGCCAAAAACATTCAGTACTTC

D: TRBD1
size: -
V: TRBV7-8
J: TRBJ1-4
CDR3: CASSLRDRFKNEKLFF
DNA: TGTGCCAGCAGCCTCCGGGACAGGTTTAAGAATGAAAAACTGTTTTTT

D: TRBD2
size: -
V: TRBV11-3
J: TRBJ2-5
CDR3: CASSPGLAGSPFEETQYF
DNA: TGTGCCAGCAGCCCGGGACTAGCGGGGTCCCCGTTTGAGGAGACCCAGTACTTC

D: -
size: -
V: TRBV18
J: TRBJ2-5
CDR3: CASSPYWAKETQYF
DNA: TGTGCCAGCTCACCATACTGGGCAAAAGAGACCCAGTACTTC

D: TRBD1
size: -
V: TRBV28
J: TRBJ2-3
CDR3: CASSSQGESTDTQYF
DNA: TGTGCCAGCAGTTCACAGGGGGAGAGCACAGATACGCAGTATTTT

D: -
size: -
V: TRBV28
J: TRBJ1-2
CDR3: CASSLLRFYGYTF
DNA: TGTGCCAGCAGTTTATTGCGGTTCTATGGCTACACCTTC

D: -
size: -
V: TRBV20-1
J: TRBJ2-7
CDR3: CSGHRYEQYF
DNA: TGCAGTGGACATAGGTACGAGCAGTACTTC

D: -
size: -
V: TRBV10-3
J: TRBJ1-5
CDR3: CAISDRAHQPQHF
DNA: TGTGCCATCAGTGATCGCGCGCATCAGCCCCAGCATTTT

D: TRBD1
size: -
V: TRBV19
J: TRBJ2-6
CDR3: CASSNRDRGAGANVLTF
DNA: TGTGCCAGTAGTAACCGGGACAGGGGTGCAGGGGCCAACGTCCTGACTTTC

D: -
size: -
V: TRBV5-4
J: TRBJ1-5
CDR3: CASSQNIDQPQHF
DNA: TGTGCCAGCAGCCAAAACATTGATCAGCCCCAGCATTTT

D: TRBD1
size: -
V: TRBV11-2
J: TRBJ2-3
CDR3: CASSSVLGTGGTDTQYF
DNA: TGTGCCAGCAGCTCGGTCCTCGGGACAGGGGGCACAGATACGCAGTATTTT

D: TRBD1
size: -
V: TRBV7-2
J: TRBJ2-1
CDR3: CASRIGQGYNEQFF
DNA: TGTGCCAGCAGGATAGGACAGGGCTACAATGAGCAGTTCTTC

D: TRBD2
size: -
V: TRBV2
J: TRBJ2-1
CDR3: CASSPGLAGGYEQFF
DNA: TGTGCCAGCAGTCCGGGACTAGCGGGGGGATATGAGCAGTTCTTC

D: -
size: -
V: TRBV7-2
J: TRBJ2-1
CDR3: CASSLGTANEQFF
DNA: TGTGCCAGCAGCTTAGGGACAGCTAATGAGCAGTTCTTC

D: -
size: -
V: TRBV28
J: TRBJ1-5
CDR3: CASSFLGAEPQHF
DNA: TGTGCCAGCAGTTTTCTAGGGGCTGAGCCCCAGCATTTT

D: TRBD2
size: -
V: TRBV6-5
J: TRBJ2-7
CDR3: CASGLAGGREQYF
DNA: TGTGCCAGCGGACTAGCGGGGGGGCGGGAGCAGTACTTC

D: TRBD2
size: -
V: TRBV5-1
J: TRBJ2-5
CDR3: CASSYRLAGGQETQYF
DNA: TGCGCCAGCAGCTATAGACTAGCGGGGGGACAAGAGACCCAGTACTTC

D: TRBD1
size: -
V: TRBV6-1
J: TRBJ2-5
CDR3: CASSGQGFWETQYF
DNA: TGTGCCAGCAGTGGACAGGGTTTTTGGGAGACCCAGTACTTC

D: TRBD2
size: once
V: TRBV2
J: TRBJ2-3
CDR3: CANCQRGVTDTQYF
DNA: TGTGCCAACTGTCAGCGGGGGGTCACAGATACGCAGTATTTT

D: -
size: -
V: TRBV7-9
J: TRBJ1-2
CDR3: CASSISGGEANYGYTF
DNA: TGTGCCAGCAGCATAAGCGGGGGGGAAGCTAACTATGGCTACACCTTC

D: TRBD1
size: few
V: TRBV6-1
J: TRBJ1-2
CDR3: CASSGQGARKGKGYTF
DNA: TGTGCCAGCAGTGGACAGGGGGCGCGGAAGGGGAAAGGCTACACCTTC

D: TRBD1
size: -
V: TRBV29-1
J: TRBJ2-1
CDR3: CSVEDWTGSHNEQFF
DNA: TGCAGCGTTGAAGATTGGACAGGGTCCCACAATGAGCAGTTCTTC

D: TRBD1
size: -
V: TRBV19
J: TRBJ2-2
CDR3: CASSMGDRVTGELFF
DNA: TGTGCCAGTAGTATGGGGGACAGGGTTACCGGGGAGCTGTTTTTT

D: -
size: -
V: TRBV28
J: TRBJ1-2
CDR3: CAVPGGGSYGYTF
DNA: TGTGCCGTACCGGGGGGGGGCTCCTATGGCTACACCTTC

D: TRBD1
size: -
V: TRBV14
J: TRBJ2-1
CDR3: CASSQANRGNEQFF
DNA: TGTGCCAGCAGCCAAGCCAACAGGGGCAATGAGCAGTTCTTC

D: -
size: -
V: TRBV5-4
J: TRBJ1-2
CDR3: CASSLDSIYGYTF
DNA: TGTGCCAGCAGCTTGGATTCAATTTATGGCTACACCTTC

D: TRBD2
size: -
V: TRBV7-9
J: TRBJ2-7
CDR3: CASSPTSGGAYEQYF
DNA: TGTGCCAGCAGCCCGACTAGCGGGGGGGCCTACGAGCAGTACTTC

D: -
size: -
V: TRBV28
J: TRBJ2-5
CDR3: CASRSTPLDEVQETQYF
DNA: TGTGCCAGCAGATCCACCCCCTTGGATGAGGTCCAAGAGACCCAGTACTTC

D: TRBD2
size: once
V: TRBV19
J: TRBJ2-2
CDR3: CASSIPGEGTGELFF
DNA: TGTGCCAGTAGTATACCGGGGGAGGGCACCGGGGAGCTGTTTTTT

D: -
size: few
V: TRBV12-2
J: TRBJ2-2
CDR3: CASRGLGQGNTGELFF
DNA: TGTGCAAGTCGCGGCCTAGGACAGGGGAACACCGGGGAGCTGTTTTTT

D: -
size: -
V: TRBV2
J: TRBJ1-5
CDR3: CASSGLAPNQPQHF
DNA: TGTGCCAGCAGTGGACTGGCCCCCAATCAGCCCCAGCATTTT

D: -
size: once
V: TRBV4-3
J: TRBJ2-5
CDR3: CASSQEVYSQETQYF
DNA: TGCGCCAGCAGCCAAGAAGTGTACTCCCAAGAGACCCAGTACTTC

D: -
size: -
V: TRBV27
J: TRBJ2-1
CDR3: CASSLTGYNEQFF
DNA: TGTGCCAGCAGTCTAACAGGGTACAATGAGCAGTTCTTC

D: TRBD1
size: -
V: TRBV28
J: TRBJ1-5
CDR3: CASSPGGLSNQPQHF
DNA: TGTGCCAGCAGTCCAGGGGGGCTTAGCAATCAGCCCCAGCATTTT

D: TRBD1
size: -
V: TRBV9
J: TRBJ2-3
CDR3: CASSVEDRVGVEGDTQYF
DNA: TGTGCCAGCAGCGTAGAGGACAGGGTTGGGGTTGAGGGAGATACGCAGTATTTT

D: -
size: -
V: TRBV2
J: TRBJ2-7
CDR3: CASSDVGVAAYEQYF
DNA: TGTGCCAGCAGTGACGTCGGGGTGGCGGCCTACGAGCAGTACTTC

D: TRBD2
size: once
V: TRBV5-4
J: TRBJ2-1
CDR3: CASSSRRLAGGNNEQFF
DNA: TGTGCCAGCAGCTCTCGACGACTAGCGGGAGGAAACAATGAGCAGTTCTTC

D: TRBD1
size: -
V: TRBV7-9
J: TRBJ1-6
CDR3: CASSPGQGGNSPLHF
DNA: TGTGCCAGCAGCCCTGGACAGGGAGGCAATTCACCCCTCCACTTT

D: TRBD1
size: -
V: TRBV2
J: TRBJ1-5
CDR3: CASTPGTGGDWDRSQPQHF
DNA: TGTGCCAGCACACCTGGTACAGGGGGCGATTGGGATCGGAGTCAGCCCCAGCATTTT

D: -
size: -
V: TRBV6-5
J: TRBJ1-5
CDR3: CASSPGFSNQPQHF
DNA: TGTGCCAGCAGCCCAGGGTTTAGCAATCAGCCCCAGCATTTT